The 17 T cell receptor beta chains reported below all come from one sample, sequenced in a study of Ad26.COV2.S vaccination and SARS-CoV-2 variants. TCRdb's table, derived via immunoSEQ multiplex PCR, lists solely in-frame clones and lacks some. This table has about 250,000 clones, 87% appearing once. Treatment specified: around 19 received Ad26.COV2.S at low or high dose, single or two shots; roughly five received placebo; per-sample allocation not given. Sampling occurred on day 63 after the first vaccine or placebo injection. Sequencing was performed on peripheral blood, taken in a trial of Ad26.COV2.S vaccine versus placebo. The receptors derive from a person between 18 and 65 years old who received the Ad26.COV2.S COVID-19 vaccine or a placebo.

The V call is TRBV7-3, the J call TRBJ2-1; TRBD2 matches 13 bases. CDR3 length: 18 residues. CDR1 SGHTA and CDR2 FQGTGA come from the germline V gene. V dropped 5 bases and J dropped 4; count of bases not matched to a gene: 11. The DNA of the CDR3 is TGTGCCAGCAGCCCGAGACTTAAGACTAGCGGGGGGTACAATGAGCAGTTCTTC. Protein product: CASSPRLKTSGGYNEQFF. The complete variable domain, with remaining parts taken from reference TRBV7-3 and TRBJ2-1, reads GAGVSQTPSNKVTEKGKYVELRCDPISGHTALYWYRQSLGQGPEFLIYFQGTGAADDSGLPNDRFFAVRPEGSVSTLKIQRTERGDSAVYLCASSPRLKTSGGYNEQFFGPGTRLTVL.

CDR3 loop: CASSDGQGAFYEQYV. The CDR3 region has the DNA TGTGCCAGCAGTGATGGGCAGGGGGCGTTCTACGAGCAGTACGTC. The chain uses TRBV6-1 and TRBJ2-7; TRBD1 matches 8 bases. CDR3 length: 15 amino acids. The V gene's germline CDR1 is MNHNS and CDR2 SASEGT. Germline trimming cut 3 bases from V and 3 bases from J; bases unmatched to any gene: 7.

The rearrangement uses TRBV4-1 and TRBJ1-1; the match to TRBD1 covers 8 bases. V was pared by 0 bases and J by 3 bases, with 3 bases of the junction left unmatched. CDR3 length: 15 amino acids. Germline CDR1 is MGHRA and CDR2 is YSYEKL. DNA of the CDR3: TGCGCCAGCAGCCAAGAGAAGACAGGGGACACTGAAGCTTTCTTT. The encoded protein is CASSQEKTGDTEAFF.

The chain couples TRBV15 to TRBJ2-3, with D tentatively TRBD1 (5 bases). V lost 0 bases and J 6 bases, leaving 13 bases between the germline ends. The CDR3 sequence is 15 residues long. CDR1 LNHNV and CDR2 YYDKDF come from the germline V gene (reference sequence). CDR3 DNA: TGTGCCACCAGCAGAGATCCCGGCAGGGCTGATACGCAGTATTTT. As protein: CATSRDPGRADTQYF.

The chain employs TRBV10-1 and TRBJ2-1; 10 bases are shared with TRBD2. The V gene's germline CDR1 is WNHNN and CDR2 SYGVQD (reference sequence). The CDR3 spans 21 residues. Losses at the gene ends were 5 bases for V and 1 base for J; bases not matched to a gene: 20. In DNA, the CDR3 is TGCGCCAGCAGTAAGACACAGGGCCTAGCGGGAGAAGCCGGATCCTACAATGAGCAGTTCTTC. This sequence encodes CASSKTQGLAGEAGSYNEQFF.

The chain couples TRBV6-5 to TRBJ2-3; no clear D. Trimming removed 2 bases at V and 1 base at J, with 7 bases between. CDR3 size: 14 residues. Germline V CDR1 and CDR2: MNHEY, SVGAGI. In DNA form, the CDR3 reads TGTGCCAGCAGTTACGGGTACCGCACAGATACGCAGTATTTT. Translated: CASSYGYRTDTQYF.

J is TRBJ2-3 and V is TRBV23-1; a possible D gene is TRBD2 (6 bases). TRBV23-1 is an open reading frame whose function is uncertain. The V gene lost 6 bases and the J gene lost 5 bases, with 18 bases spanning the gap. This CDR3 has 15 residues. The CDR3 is CASSLGPGGEDTQYF. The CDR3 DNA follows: TGCGCCAGCAGCCTTGGCCCCGGGGGAGAAGATACGCAGTATTTT.

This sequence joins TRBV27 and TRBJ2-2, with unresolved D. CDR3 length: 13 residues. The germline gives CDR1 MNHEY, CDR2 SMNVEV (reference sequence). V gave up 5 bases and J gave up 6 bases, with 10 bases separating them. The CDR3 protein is CASSHRRSGELFF. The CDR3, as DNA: TGTGCCAGCAGTCACCGGAGATCCGGGGAGCTGTTTTTT.

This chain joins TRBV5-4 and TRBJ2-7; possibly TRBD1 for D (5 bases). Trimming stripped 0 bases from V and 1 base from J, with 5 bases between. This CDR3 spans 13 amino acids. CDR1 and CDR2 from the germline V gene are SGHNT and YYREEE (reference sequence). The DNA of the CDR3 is TGTGCCAGCAGCTTGGCAGGGTCCTACGAGCAGTACGTC. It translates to CASSLAGSYEQYV.

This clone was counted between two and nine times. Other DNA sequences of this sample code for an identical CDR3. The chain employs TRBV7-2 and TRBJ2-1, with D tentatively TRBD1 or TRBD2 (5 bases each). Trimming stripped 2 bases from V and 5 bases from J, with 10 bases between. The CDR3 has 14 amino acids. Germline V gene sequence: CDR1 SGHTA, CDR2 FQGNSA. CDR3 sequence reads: CASSLIQGDNEQFF. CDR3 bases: TGTGCCAGCAGCTTAATCCAGGGAGACAATGAGCAGTTCTTC.

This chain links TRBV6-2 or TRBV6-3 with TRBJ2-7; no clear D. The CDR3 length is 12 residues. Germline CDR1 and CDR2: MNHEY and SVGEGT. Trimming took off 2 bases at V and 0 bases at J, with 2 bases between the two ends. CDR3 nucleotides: TGTGCCAGCAGTTACAACTCCTACGAGCAGTACGTC. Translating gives CASSYNSYEQYV.

The CDR3 protein is CASRYSGTGMHGYTF. As DNA, the CDR3 is TGTGCCAGCAGGTATTCCGGGACAGGGATGCATGGCTACACCTTC. This sequence joins TRBV6-5 and TRBJ1-2, with 9 positions matching TRBD1. The CDR3 consists of 15 residues. Germline V gives CDR1 MNHEY, CDR2 SVGAGI. V gave up 6 bases and J gave up 6 bases; unmatched junction bases: 11.

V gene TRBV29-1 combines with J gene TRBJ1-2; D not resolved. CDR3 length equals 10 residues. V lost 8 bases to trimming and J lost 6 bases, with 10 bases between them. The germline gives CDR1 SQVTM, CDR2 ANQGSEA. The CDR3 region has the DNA TGCAGCTTCACGAGCGATGGCTACACCTTC. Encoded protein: CSFTSDGYTF.

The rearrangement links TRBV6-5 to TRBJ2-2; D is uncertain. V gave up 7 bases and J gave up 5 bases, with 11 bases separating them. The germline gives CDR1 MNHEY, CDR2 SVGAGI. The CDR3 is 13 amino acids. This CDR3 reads CASTLSRTGELFF. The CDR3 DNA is TGTGCCAGCACTCTCTCGAGAACCGGGGAGCTGTTTTTT.

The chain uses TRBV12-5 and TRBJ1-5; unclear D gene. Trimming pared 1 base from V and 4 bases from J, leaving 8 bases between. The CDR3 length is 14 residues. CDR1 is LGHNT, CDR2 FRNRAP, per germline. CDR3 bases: TGTGCTAGTGGTTTGGGGACGGGTAATCAGCCCCAGCATTTT. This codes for CASGLGTGNQPQHF.

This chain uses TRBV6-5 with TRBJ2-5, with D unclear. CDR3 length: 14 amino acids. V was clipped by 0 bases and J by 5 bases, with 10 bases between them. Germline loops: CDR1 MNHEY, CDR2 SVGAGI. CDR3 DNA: TGTGCCAGCAGTTACTCGGTCCCCCCGGAGACCCAGTACTTC. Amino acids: CASSYSVPPETQYF.

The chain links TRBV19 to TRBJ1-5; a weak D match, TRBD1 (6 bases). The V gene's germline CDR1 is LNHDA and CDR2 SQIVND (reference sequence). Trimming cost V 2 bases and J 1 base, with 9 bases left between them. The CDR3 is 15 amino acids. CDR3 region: CASSIIQGSNQPQHF. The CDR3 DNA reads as TGTGCCAGTAGTATAATCCAGGGGAGCAATCAGCCCCAGCATTTT.